This T cell receptor (beta chain) was captured by sequencing in a study of long-term antiretroviral therapy in people with HIV. Sequencing used immunoSEQ v3.0 at survey level. The table came from immunoSEQ multiplex PCR; TCRdb's copy has only in-frame clones and leaves some out. The table lists 35,000 or so clones, roughly 80% of them singletons. General study findings and limits: Samples were collected from about 2003 to 2018 under possibly less effective ART regimens.

CDR1 and CDR2 (germline): LGHNT, FRNRAP. The CDR3 is 19 amino acids. Trimming cost V 7 bases and J 3 bases; bases outside gene matches: 17. This clone has just one count. Its antigen remains unknown. Sequencing used unsorted PBMCs, obtained 0.4 years before starting antiretroviral therapy. This TCR derives from a man between 18 and 29 years old with HIV. The chain couples TRBV12-5 to TRBJ2-2; TRBD1 matches at 10 bases. CDR3 sequence (DNA): TGTGCTAGTGTCCTCAGGGACAGGGGCTATCTAAGGGACACCGGGGAGCTGTTTTTT. Protein: CASVLRDRGYLRDTGELFF.